A single TCR beta chain is shown here with its context. Its cognate antigen has yet to be identified. No per-base quality is available; no much larger clone lies one base away. Libraries were prepared through the immunoSEQ multiplex PCR assay. A mixture of 60 forward primers for TCR Vbeta segments and 13 reverse primers for TCR Jbeta segments was used in the multiplex PCR. Amplification of the CDR3 region of rearranged TCR beta genes was performed with a multiplex PCR assay on genomic DNA. Amplified TCR beta libraries were sequenced as 87-base-pair reads on the Illumina HiSeq System. Regarding the original processing steps: In a later analysis, tens of millions of unique TCR beta chains were counted across the 500 to 850 repertoires, and roughly 10 million of these chains were shared by at least two donors. Raw reads were error-corrected and collapsed into unique sequences by a nearest-neighbor algorithm in which closely related sequences were merged to remove PCR and sequencing errors. To assign V, D and J gene segments, CDR3 sequences were aligned to IMGT reference sequences. Each retained sequence needed at least a six-nucleotide match to both a V gene segment and a J gene segment. A rearrangement counted as productive if the CDR3 had no stop codons and remained in frame with V and J, and every other rearrangement counted as non-productive. CDR3 was defined by IMGT convention, running from the second conserved V-encoded cysteine to the conserved J-encoded phenylalanine. In an earlier analysis of more than 550 of the donors, sequences lacking an unambiguous match to a single V gene segment were excluded. In an earlier analysis of approximately 590 of the donors, a V segment was called functional when productive rearrangements were above 56.7%, and segregating when the standard deviation between donors exceeded 5%. A statistical classification framework was developed to diagnose cytomegalovirus status using the catalog of TCR beta chain sequences. V and J gene assignment, in a later analysis, came from comparing TCR nucleotide sequences with IMGT/GENE-DB human TR gene sequences. The TCRdist pipeline was used in a later analysis to assign CDR3 sequences and most-parsimonious VDJ recombination scenarios. In a later analysis, each TCR beta chain was defined by its CDR3 amino acid sequence together with its V-gene family, and reads lacking a unique V-gene family were excluded. To address suspected cross-contamination and a sequencing artifact, a later analysis removed around 600 highly shared, low-generation-probability nucleotide sequences. For each public chain, a later analysis derived a clonal expansion index from normalized ranks of inferred template counts within each repertoire. Generation probabilities in a later analysis came from a VDJ recombination model fitted to out-of-frame rearrangements, and those results were checked against IGoR. A later analysis scored TCR-TCR, TCR-HLA and TCR-CMV co-occurrence with hypergeometric tests, applying a repertoire-size bias correction to TCR pairs. A later analysis estimated false discovery rates by permuting HLA or CMV assignments 20 times. In a later analysis, co-occurring TCRs were grouped with DBSCAN, and TCRdist sequence similarity was added when clustering was performed within HLA-allele-positive subsets. For co-occurrence clustering, repertoires with fewer than 30,000 or more than 120,000 public chains were excluded, along with a handful of repertoires with anomalous nucleotide sharing. Entries here come from immuneACCESS through TCRdb and include only in-frame sequences with V and J called. Some clones fail to appear in such tables; in the studies checked, an unresolved V gene covers under half of the shortfall, and the cause of the remainder is unknown. D and trimming were read from the DNA, whereas the V and J calls and clone size are those reported in that table. In all, the sample holds fewer than 150,000 clones, and about four fifths of those were seen once. The ten largest clonotypes hold more than 4% of the sample.

CDR1 LGHNT and CDR2 FRNRAP were looked up in the germline V gene. Cut back by 0 bases and 2 bases, the V and J ends lie 8 bases apart. Counted from cysteine to phenylalanine, this CDR3 has 15 amino acids. CDR3 DNA is the only sequence kept; it has 45 bases, read in frame from the first base. This entry comes from a study of cytomegalovirus exposure and HLA in healthy donors (TCRdb year 2017). About the investigation overall: An earlier analysis of under 600 of the donors reported 250 to 300 Gb of sequence data and approximately 110 million unique TCR beta sequences from about 179 million T cells. An earlier analysis of 587 of the donors used high-throughput TCR beta sequencing to judge whether each TCR beta V gene segment behaved as functional or pseudogenic. To study patterns of TCR occurrence, a later analysis re-analyzed previously published TCR beta repertoires from 600 to 750 donors and added high-resolution HLA genotyping. Donor age, sex, ethnicity and CMV serostatus were collected together with the repertoire data. HLA typing covered class I and class II loci at four-digit resolution. Typing coverage varied by locus: roughly 620-630 donors for A, B, C, DRB1 and DQB1; roughly 500 for DQA1; around 570 for DPA1; 450 to 480 for DPB1. Five DR-DQ haplotypes were treated as single units for association and clustering because of strong linkage in the cohort. Of the roughly 400 genotyped donors, less than 90% were placed in the genetic ancestry cluster associated with self-reported Caucasian donors. High-throughput TCR immunosequencing, statistical association of individual TCRs with disease status, and machine learning were combined to predict cytomegalovirus infection status. The study profiled the T cell repertoires of 500 to 800 subjects by immunosequencing and related them to cytomegalovirus serostatus. The study aimed to test whether signatures of past pathogen exposure could be identified by cataloging public T cell receptors. Besides the first cohort of approximately 670 subjects, a separate validation cohort made up of 120 or so different subjects was used. In the later analysis, no new phenotypic data were used to find candidate immune exposures; instead, reliance was placed on TCR beta sequences and their occurrence across donors. A later genetic analysis used genome-wide SNP genotypes for 398 of the 666 donors, treating that subset as a discovery cohort. On average, roughly 250,000 unique TCR beta nucleotide sequences were sequenced per donor among several hundred genotyped donors of the cohort, with 15% to 20% of those sequences being non-productive. All discovery cohort repertoires had been generated using a single sequencing platform. An early release covering about 600 HLA-typed donors comprised approximately 300 gigabases of sequencing data and about 90 million unique TCR sequences. Findings and caveats that apply to the study as a whole: Because HLA typing was missing for some donors at each locus, association tests included only the typed subset. Three of the identified cytomegalovirus-associated TCR beta chains were confirmed in vitro to be specific for cytomegalovirus antigens. In a later analysis, 16,951 TCR beta sequences were associated with specific HLA alleles at a false discovery rate of 0.05. A later analysis reported that several top co-occurrence clusters appeared linked to parvovirus B19, influenza, CMV and Epstein-Barr virus. Some IMGT-functional V segments, including TRBV6-2 and TRBV6-3, could not be told apart with the 87-base-pair reads, so those segments were excluded. Sequencing depth was assumed to be roughly uniform across donors in the presence/absence analyses, though that assumption may not hold. The sequencing pipeline was judged likely to have produced a cluster of highly shared sequence variants as a technical artifact. A later genetic analysis associated a missense DCLRE1C variant with V-gene and J-gene trimming of TCR beta chains, and an independent cohort replicated the association. The study listed 164 TCR beta chains as associated with cytomegalovirus. A later genetic analysis reported fewer N-insertions in productive TCRs among donors in an Asian-associated ancestry cluster than the approximately 700-donor mean. In a later analysis, HLA-associated TCR beta chains were found to be more clonally expanded and to have lower generation probabilities than equally common non-associated chains. Broadly in line with IMGT annotations, most TCR beta V segments showed up in productive rearrangements about 90% or about 30% of the time in an earlier analysis of around 550 of the donors. Linkage disequilibrium might explain the correlated functional status among segregating V segments, but an unknown experimental factor could not be excluded. In a later analysis, most CMV-associated TCR beta chains were found to appear HLA-restricted, with HLA associations seemingly driven largely by CMV exposure. A further reported finding was that TCR beta sequences accurately predicted the HLA-A and HLA-B alleles for most subjects in the first cohort. Approximately 16 rarely observed V segments, including chromosome 9 orphons, were excluded from the earlier analysis of approximately 500 of the donors because counts were too low. In this cohort, only TCR beta chains were sequenced, and detectable features were limited by the absence of alpha or paired-chain data. Most TCR sequences were observed very rarely across donors, whereas some public TCRs were present in many individuals. Assigning TCR associations to individual alleles was difficult when HLA alleles, especially DR and DQ, strongly co-occurred. The only immune exposure information available for the cohort was CMV serostatus. According to the authors, the approach could potentially be generalized to other disease states and immunological phenotypes. Cytomegalovirus status was reported to be diagnosed by the classifier with high specificity and sensitivity in both the original and validation cohorts. In a later analysis, TCR association rates were found to vary across HLA loci, with the most associated TCRs seen for DRB1 alleles and the fewest for HLA-C alleles.

The cohort was made up of around 720 healthy bone marrow donors. At the time of sampling, all cohort members were nominally healthy, though unrecorded immune exposures were likely present. The donor tested CMV seropositive, placing the donor among the 290 or so seropositive members of the cohort. A peripheral blood sample was collected from each donor, and TCR beta sequencing was performed on peripheral blood mononuclear cells. The Qiagen DNeasy Blood Extraction Kit was used to extract genomic DNA from the blood cell samples. The TCR originated in a middle-aged man in good health and CMV-seropositive. The specimen was PBMCs. The rearrangement combines TRBV12-5 with TRBJ1-5; TRBD1 is possibly the D segment (5 matching bases). The CDR3 protein is CASGLVETGNQPQHF. Read as DNA, the sequence is TGTGCTAGTGGTTTGGTAGAGACAGGCAATCAGCCCCAGCATTTT.